This T cell receptor beta chain was profiled in a study of vaccination and CD4 T cells after COVID-19. About the study: Median time from COVID diagnosis to post-COVID sampling was under 120 days (35 to 161). In the control cultures, a CEFX pool, an HIV-1 Nef pool, or no peptide was supplied. Study-wide results and limits: Among those convalescent, a median around 86% of reactive clones emerged solely post-vaccination.

The treatment is: roughly 10-day PBMC culture with coronavirus spike peptide pools or control peptides (ViraFEST assay). To note about this clonotype: Its target is unknown.

Cultured CD4+ T cell DNA was sequenced using the Oncomine TCR Beta short-read assay. TCRdb passed the PCR reads through MiXCR, listing each CDR3 protein once. The data hold over 12,000 distinct CDR3 sequences, with around half observed a single time. Germline loops: CDR1 MNHNS, CDR2 SASEGT. The CDR3 is 14 amino acids. V lost 5 bases and J 0 bases, leaving 11 bases between the germline ends. The sequence came from a human donor with COVID-19. This material consisted of cultured CD4+ T cells from blood, taken after SARS-CoV-2 vaccination. V usage is TRBV6-1 and J usage is TRBJ2-7; D is uncertain. In nucleotides, the CDR3 is TGTGCCAGCAGTCCCGACTTGATCTCCTACGAGCAGTACTTC. Translation: CASSPDLISYEQYF.